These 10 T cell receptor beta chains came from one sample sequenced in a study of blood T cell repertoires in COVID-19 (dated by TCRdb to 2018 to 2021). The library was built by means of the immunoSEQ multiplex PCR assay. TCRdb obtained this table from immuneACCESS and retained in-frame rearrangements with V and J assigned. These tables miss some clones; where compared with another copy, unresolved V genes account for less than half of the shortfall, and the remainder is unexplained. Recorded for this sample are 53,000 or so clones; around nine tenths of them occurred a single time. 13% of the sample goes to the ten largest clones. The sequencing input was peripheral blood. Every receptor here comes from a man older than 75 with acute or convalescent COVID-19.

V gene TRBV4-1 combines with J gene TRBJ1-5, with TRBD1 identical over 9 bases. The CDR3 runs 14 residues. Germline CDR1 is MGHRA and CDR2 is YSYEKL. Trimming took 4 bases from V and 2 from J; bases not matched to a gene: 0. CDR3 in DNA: TGCGCCAGCAGCCGGACAGGGGGCAATCAGCCCCAGCATTTT. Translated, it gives CASSRTGGNQPQHF.

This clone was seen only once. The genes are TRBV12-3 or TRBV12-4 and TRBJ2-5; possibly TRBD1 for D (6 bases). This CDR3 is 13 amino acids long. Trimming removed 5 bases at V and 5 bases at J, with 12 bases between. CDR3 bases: TGTGCCAGCAGTCCGGGACAATGGGAGACCCAGTACTTC. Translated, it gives CASSPGQWETQYF.

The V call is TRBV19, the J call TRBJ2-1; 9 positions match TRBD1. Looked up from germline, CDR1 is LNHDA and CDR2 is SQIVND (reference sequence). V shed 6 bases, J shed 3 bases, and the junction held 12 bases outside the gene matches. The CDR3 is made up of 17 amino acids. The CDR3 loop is CASSHRGTGRDYNEQFF. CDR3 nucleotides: TGTGCCAGTAGCCATAGGGGGACAGGGAGGGACTACAATGAGCAGTTCTTC.

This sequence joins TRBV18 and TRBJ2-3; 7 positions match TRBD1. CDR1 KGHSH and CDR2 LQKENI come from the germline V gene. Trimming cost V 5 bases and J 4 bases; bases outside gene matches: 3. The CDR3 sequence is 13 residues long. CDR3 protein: CASSLTGPDTQYF. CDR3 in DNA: TGTGCCAGCTCATTGACAGGGCCAGATACGCAGTATTTT.

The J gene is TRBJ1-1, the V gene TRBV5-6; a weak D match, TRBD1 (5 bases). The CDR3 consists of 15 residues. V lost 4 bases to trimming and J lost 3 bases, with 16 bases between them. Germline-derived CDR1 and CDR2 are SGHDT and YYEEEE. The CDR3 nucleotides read TGTGCCAGCAGCCAGTATGACAGCGACTACACTGAAGCTTTCTTT. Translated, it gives CASSQYDSDYTEAFF.

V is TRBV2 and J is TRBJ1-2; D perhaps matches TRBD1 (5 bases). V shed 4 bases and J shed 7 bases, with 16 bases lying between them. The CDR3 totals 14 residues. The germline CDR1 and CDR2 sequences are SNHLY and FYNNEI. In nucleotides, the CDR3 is TGTGCCAGCAGTGCCCTGGGGGGTCTTGGTGGCTACACCTTC. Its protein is CASSALGGLGGYTF.

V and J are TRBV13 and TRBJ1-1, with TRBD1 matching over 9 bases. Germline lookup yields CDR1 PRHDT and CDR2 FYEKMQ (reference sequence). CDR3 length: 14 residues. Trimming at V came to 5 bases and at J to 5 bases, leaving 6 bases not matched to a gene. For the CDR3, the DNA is TGTGCCAGCAGCATGGACAGGGGAAGGACTGAAGCTTTCTTT. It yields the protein CASSMDRGRTEAFF.

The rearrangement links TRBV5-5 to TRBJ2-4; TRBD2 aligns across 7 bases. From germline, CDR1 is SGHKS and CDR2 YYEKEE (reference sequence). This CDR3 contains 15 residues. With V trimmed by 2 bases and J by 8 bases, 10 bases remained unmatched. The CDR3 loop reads CASSFRIQGGDIQYF. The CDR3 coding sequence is TGTGCCAGCAGCTTTAGAATCCAGGGAGGGGACATTCAGTACTTC.

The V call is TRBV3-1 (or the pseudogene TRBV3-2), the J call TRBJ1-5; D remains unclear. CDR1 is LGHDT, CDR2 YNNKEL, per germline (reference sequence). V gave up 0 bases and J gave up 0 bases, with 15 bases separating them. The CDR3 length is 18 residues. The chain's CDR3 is CASSQDPFDHYSNQPQHF. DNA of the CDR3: TGTGCCAGCAGCCAAGACCCGTTCGACCACTATAGCAATCAGCCCCAGCATTTT.

The DNA of the CDR3 is TGCGCCAGCAGCCAAGTTCTGAGTGAAAAACTGTTTTTT. Translation gives CASSQVLSEKLFF. The chain is built from TRBV4-1 and TRBJ1-4, with unresolved D. Germline values: CDR1 MGHRA, CDR2 YSYEKL. The CDR3 loop spans 13 amino acids. V dropped 1 base and J dropped 7 bases, with 7 bases sitting between them.